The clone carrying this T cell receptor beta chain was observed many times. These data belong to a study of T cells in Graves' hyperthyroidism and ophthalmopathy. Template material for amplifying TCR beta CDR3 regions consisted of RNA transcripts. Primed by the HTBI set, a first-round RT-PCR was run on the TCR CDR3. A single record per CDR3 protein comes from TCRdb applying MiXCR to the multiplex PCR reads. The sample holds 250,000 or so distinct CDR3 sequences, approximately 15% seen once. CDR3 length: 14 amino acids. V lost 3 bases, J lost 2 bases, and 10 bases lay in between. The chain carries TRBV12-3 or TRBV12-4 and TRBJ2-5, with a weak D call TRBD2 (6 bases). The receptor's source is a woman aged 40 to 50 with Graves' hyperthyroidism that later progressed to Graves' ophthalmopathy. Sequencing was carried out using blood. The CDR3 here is CASSFRRGQETQYF. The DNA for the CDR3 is TGTGCCAGCAGTTTTAGGAGGGGACAAGAGACCCAGTACTTC.